This TCR beta chain derives from a study of identical twins. Study-wide points: Out-of-frame alpha sequences common to twins exhibited an excess of low generation probability.

Carrying unique molecular identifiers, the cDNA also gained a universal primer site through template switching. Each CDR3 protein is one row after TCRdb ran MiXCR on the 5' RACE reads. The table lists 700,000 or so distinct CDR3 sequences, approximately 22% of them singletons. V gave up 5 bases and J gave up 6 bases, with 10 bases separating them. Germline CDR1 SGHDN, CDR2 FVKESK. The CDR3 is 12 amino acids. The table lists this clonotype with a count of one. Its antigen is unknown. In addition, the sample was reused for a study of T cells expressing NK-cell markers. That report adds: These same clonotypes (in four donors) also led the CD3+CD56-NKG2C+ fraction.

The V and J genes are TRBV14 and TRBJ1-1; TRBD1 is a possible D gene (5 bases). The TCR originated in a woman aged 18-29 years in good health. The sequenced sample consisted of PBMCs. The CDR3 here is CASSFGAAEAFF. In nucleotides, the CDR3 is TGTGCCAGCAGCTTCGGGGCGGCTGAAGCTTTCTTT.